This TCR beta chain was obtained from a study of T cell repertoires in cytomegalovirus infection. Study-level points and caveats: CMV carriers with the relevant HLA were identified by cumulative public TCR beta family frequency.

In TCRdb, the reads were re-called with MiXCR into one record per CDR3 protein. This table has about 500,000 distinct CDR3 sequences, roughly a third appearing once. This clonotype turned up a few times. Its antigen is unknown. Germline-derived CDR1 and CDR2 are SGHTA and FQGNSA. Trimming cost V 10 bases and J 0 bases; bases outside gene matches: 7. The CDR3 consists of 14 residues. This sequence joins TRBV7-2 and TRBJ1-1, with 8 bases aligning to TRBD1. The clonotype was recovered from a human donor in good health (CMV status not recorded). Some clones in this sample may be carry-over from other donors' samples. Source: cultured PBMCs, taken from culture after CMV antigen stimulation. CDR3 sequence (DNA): TGTGCCATCGGGCCGGGACAGGTGAACACTGAAGCTTTCTTT. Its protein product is CAIGPGQVNTEAFF. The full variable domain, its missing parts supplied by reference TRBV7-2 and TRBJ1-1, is GAGVSQSPSNKVTEKGKDVELRCDPISGHTALYWYRQSLGQGLEFLIYFQGNSAPDKSGLPSDRFSAERTGGSVSTLTIQRTQQEDSAVYLCAIGPGQVNTEAFFGQGTRLTVV.